Listed here are 2 T cell receptor beta chains from one sample, sequenced in a study of T cell repertoires in cytomegalovirus infection. TCRdb fed the reads into MiXCR, producing one record per CDR3 protein. Of approximately 400,000 distinct CDR3 sequences listed, 25% to 40% are singletons. Source material: PBMCs. Source of these receptors: a human donor in good health (CMV status not recorded). Some clones in this sample may be carry-over from other donors' samples.

With regard to this clonotype: Just one base apart from a much larger clone, this may be a read error. J is TRBJ1-1 and V is TRBV7-3; D is possibly TRBD1 (5 bases). From germline, CDR1 is SGHTA and CDR2 FQGTGA. This CDR3 contains 14 residues. The CDR3 region is CASSLTEGSTEALF. Here the CDR3 DNA reads TGTGCCAGCAGCTTAACGGAGGGGAGTACTGAAGCTTTATTT. Full variable domain (outside the CDR3, taken from reference TRBV7-3 and TRBJ1-1): GAGVSQTPSNKVTEKGKYVELRCDPISGHTALYWYRQSLGQGPEFLIYFQGTGAADDSGLPNDRFFAVRPEGSVSTLKIQRTERGDSAVYLCASSLTEGSTEALFGQGTRLTVV.

The sample holds many counts of this clonotype. J is TRBJ1-6 and V is TRBV27; 10 nucleotides align to TRBD1. J lost 6 bases, V lost 4 bases, and 0 bases had no gene match. The V gene's germline CDR1 is MNHEY and CDR2 SMNVEV (reference sequence). The CDR3 contains 14 residues. The DNA for the CDR3 is TGTGCCAGCAGTTGGGACAGGGGTAATTCACCCCTCCACTTT. Its translation: CASSWDRGNSPLHF.